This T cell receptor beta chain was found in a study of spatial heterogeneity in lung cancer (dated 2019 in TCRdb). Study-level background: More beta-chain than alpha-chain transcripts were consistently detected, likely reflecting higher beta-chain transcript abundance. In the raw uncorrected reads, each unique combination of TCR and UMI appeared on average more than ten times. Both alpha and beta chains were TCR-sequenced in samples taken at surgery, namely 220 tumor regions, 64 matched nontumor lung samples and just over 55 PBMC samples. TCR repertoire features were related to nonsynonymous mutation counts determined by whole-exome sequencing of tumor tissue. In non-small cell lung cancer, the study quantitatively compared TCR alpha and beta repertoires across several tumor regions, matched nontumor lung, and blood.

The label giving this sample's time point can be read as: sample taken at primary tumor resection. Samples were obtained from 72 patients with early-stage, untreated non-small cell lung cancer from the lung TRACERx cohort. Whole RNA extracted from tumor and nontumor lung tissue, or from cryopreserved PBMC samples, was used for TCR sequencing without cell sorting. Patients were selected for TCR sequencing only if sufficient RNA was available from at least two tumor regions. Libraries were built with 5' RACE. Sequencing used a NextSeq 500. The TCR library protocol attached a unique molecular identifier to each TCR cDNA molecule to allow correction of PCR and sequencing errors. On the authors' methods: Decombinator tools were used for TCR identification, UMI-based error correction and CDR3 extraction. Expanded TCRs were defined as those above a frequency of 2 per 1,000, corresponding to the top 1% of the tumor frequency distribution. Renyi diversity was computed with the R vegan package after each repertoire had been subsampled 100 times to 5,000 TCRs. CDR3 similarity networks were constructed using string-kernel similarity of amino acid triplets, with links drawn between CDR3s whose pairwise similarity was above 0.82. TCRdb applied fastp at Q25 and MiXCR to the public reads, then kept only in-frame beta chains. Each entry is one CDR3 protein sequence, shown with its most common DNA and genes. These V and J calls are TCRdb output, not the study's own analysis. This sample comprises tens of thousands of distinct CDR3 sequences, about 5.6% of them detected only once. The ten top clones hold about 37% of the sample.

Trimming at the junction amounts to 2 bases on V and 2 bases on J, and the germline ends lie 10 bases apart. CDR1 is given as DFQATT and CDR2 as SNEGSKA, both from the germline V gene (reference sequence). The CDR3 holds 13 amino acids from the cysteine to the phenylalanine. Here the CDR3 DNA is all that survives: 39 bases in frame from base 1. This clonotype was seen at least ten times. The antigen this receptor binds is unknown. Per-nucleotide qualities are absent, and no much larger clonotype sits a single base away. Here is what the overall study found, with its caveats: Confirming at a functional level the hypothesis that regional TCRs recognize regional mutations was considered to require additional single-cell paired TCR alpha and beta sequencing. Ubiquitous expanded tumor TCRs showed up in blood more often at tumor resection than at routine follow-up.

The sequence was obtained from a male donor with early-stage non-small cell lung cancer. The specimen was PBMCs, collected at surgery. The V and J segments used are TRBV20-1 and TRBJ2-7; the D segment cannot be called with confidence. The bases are TGCAGTGCTAGACCGGACCAGACCTACGAGCAGTACTTC. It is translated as CSARPDQTYEQYF.